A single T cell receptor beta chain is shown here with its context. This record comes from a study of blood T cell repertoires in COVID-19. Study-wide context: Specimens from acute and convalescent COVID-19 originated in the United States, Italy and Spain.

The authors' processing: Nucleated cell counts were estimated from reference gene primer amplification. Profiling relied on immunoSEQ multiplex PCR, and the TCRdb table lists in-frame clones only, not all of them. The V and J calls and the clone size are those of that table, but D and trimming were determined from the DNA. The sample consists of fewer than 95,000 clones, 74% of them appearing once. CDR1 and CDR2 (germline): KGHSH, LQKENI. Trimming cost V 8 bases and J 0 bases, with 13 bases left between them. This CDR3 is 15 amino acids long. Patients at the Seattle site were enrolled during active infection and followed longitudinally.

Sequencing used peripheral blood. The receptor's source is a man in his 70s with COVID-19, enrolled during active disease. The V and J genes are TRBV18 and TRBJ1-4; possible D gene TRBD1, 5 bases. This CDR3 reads CASATGGATNEKLFF. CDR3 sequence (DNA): TGTGCCAGCGCGACCGGAGGGGCAACTAATGAAAAACTGTTTTTT.